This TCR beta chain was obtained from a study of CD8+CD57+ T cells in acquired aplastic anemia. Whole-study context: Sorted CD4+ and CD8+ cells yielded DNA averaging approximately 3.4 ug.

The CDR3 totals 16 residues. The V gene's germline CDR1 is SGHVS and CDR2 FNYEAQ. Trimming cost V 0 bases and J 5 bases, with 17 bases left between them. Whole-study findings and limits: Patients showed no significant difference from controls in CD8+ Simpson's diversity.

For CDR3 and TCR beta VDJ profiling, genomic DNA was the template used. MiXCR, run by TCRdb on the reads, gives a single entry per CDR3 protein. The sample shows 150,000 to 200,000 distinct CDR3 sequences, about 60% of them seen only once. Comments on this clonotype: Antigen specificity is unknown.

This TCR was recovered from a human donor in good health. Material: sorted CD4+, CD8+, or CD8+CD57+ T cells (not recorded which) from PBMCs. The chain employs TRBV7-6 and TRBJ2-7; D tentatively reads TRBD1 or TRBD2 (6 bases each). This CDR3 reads CASSLATGAKEDEQYF. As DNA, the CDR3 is TGTGCCAGCAGCTTAGCTACGGGGGCGAAAGAAGACGAGCAGTACTTC.